This TCR beta chain was found in a study of blood T cells in healthy people across ages. Findings and caveats of the study: Possibly confounding the expanded clonotype changes was the fact that donor CMV status was unknown.

In germline, CDR1 is SQVTM, CDR2 ANQGSEA. This CDR3 is 14 amino acids long. V trimming: 4 bases; J trimming: 1 base; junction bases outside the gene matches: 4. A sample-barcoded 5' primer and a J-beta primer mix were used in a second PCR of about 7 to 12 cycles. Each cDNA molecule was tagged by a template-switch adaptor with 12 random nucleotides. TCRdb reprocessed the 5' RACE reads with MiXCR, giving one entry per CDR3 protein. There are roughly 1,000,000 distinct CDR3 sequences in the sample; less than 25% occur only once, and 0.65% to 0.75% lies in the top ten. In terms of origin and age, donors were healthy Caucasian individuals from Russia aged roughly 6 to 100. This clonotype was detected only a few times. What it binds is unknown. These data were also reused for a study on T cells of mothers and their children. That paper states: Every mother produced more than 8.5 million TCR beta CDR3 reads, whereas every child provided 3 million to 3.5 million.

The clonotype was recovered from a girl aged 2 to 9 in good health. This rearrangement joins TRBV29-1 to TRBJ2-3; 8 positions agree with TRBD2. The specimen sequenced was blood. The CDR3 nucleotides are TGCAGCGTTGTAGGGCGGGAGGGCACAGATACGCAGTATTTT. The encoded protein is CSVVGREGTDTQYF.